This T cell receptor beta chain derives from a study of T-cell memory formation after mild COVID-19. Looking at the study overall: TCR clusters largely stayed donor specific. General observations from the study: Contracting CD4+ clones sat mainly in CM and EM; CD8+ in EMRA. In pre-infection memory, a portion of responding clones appeared, which suggested that cross-reactive memory joined.

The V gene's germline CDR1 is SGHVS and CDR2 FNYEAQ. The V gene end was trimmed by 5 bases and the J gene end by 6 bases; junction bases not matched to a gene: 10. The CDR3 consists of 15 residues. This clonotype has just a few counts. Its target is unknown. TCRdb redid the calling of the 5' RACE reads with MiXCR, one entry per CDR3 protein. The sample has 110,000 to 150,000 distinct CDR3 sequences, approximately 25% seen once. The rearrangement joins TRBV7-6 to TRBJ2-3; 8 bases fit TRBD1. Sequences were obtained from PBMCs or a T cell subset sorted from them (not recorded which). This TCR was recovered from an adult woman who had mild COVID-19 (a few samples of this study predate the infection). Cell type and time point are not known. CDR3 coding DNA: TGTGCCAGCAGCCCGGGACAGGCCGGGTGGGATACGCAGTATTTT. Translation: CASSPGQAGWDTQYF.